Presented here are 21 T cell receptor beta chains from one specimen sequenced in a study of human T cells and chemical hapten exposure. Before extraction, the whole blood was not fractionated, and total RNA was taken from it. The library labeled individual cDNA molecules by adding unique molecular identifiers to them. TCRdb re-derived calls from the reads in MiXCR, one entry per CDR3 protein. Of about 3,100 distinct CDR3 sequences listed, around 53% are singletons. The material sequenced was whole blood. These TCRs come from a human donor who had alopecia or was a healthy volunteer (not recorded which). Some clones in this sample may be carry-over from other donors' samples. This table probably holds off-target reads from a library built for another chain.

This clonotype was observed a handful of times. The V gene is TRBV4-1, the J gene TRBJ2-5; a weak D match, TRBD1 (6 bases). The CDR3 spans 18 residues. V was clipped by 3 bases and J by 2 bases, with 22 bases between them. Per the germline V gene, CDR1 is MGHRA and CDR2 is YSYEKL. Here the CDR3 reads CASSHRARTARIQETQYF. The CDR3, as DNA: TGCGCCAGCAGCCACAGAGCTAGGACAGCGAGAATACAAGAGACCCAGTACTTC.

The chain has TRBV4-3 and TRBJ2-7; 8 bases match TRBD1. This CDR3 contains 15 residues. V shed 4 bases and J 5 bases; nucleotides not matched to a gene: 10. Per the germline V gene, CDR1 is LGHNA and CDR2 is YSLEER. The CDR3 nucleotides are TGCGCCAGCAGCCCGGCGAGGACAGGGTTTCACGAGCAGTACTTC. Translating gives CASSPARTGFHEQYF.

The chain joins TRBV29-1 to TRBJ2-7, with a possible D match to TRBD1 (6 bases). The V gene lost 4 bases and the J gene lost 2 bases, with 9 bases spanning the gap. The CDR3 length is 12 residues. The germline V gene has CDR1 SQVTM and CDR2 ANQGSEA. The CDR3: CSVARGAYEQYF. The CDR3 coding sequence is TGCAGCGTTGCCAGGGGAGCCTACGAGCAGTACTTC.

The chain couples TRBV29-1 to TRBJ2-7; 9 bases are a match to TRBD2. The CDR3 covers 13 residues. The V gene end was trimmed by 4 bases and the J gene end by 0 bases; junction bases not matched to a gene: 1. Germline V gene data show CDR1 as SQVTM and CDR2 as ANQGSEA. CDR3 sequence reads: CSVVAGDSYEQYF. The CDR3 DNA follows: TGCAGCGTTGTAGCGGGGGACTCCTACGAGCAGTACTTC.

The chain carries TRBV12-3 or TRBV12-4 and TRBJ2-1, with 7 positions matching TRBD1. Trimming removed 5 bases from V and 10 bases from J; junction bases left unmatched: 8. The CDR3 consists of 13 residues. CDR3 nucleotide sequence: TGTGCCAGCAGTCCAAACGACAGGGTCGAGCAGTTCTTC. Translation gives CASSPNDRVEQFF.

The V and J genes are TRBV4-1 and TRBJ2-1; 7 bases are shared with TRBD1. Germline CDR1 and CDR2: MGHRA and YSYEKL. Trimming cost V 3 bases and J 2 bases; bases outside gene matches: 10. CDR3 size: 17 residues. CDR3 protein: CASSHVRDRNPYNEQFF. CDR3 coding DNA: TGCGCCAGCAGCCACGTCCGGGACAGAAATCCCTACAATGAGCAGTTCTTC.

The rearrangement uses TRBV10-2 and TRBJ2-1; 10 positions match TRBD2. The CDR3 runs to 13 residues. Looked up from germline, CDR1 is WSHSY and CDR2 is SAAADI. Losses at the gene ends were 5 bases for V and 7 bases for J; bases not matched to a gene: 2. In DNA form, the CDR3 reads TGCGCCAGCAGTTTAGCGGGGGGAAATGAGCAGTTCTTC. Encoded protein: CASSLAGGNEQFF.

The chain has TRBV7-9 and TRBJ2-3; D remains ambiguous. CDR3 length: 14 residues. The V gene lost 8 bases and the J gene lost 0 bases, with 12 bases spanning the gap. CDR1 and CDR2 (germline): SEHNR, FQNEAQ (reference sequence). CDR3 DNA: TGTGCCAGCGGGCAGACATTTAGCACAGATACGCAGTATTTT. Residues: CASGQTFSTDTQYF.

The chain employs TRBV5-1 and TRBJ2-7; 11 nucleotides agree with TRBD1. The V gene end was trimmed by 0 bases and the J gene end by 2 bases; junction bases not matched to a gene: 4. The CDR3 extends over 16 amino acids. Germline CDR1 SGHRS, CDR2 YFSETQ. The CDR3 protein is CASSLAPGQGAYEQYF. CDR3 DNA: TGCGCCAGCAGCTTGGCCCCGGGACAGGGGGCCTACGAGCAGTACTTC.

This chain connects TRBV11-2 to TRBJ2-7; perhaps D is TRBD1 or TRBD2 (5 bases each). V was trimmed by 5 bases and J by 4 bases, leaving 18 bases between them. CDR1 is SGHAT and CDR2 is FQNNGV in the germline V gene. This CDR3 region has 15 residues. The CDR3 loop is CASSITPGQPYEQYF. In DNA form, the CDR3 reads TGTGCCAGCAGCATTACCCCGGGGCAACCGTACGAGCAGTACTTC.

This chain joins TRBV29-1 and TRBJ1-2; maybe TRBD1 (6 bases). Germline V gene lookup returns CDR1 SQVTM and CDR2 ANQGSEA. V gave up 4 bases and J gave up 6 bases, with 12 bases separating them. The CDR3 consists of 12 residues. CDR3 loop: CSVAGAEHGYTF. CDR3 nucleotide sequence: TGCAGCGTTGCGGGGGCAGAGCATGGCTACACCTTC.

The chain links TRBV29-1 to TRBJ2-7; D ambiguous. V gave up 4 bases and J gave up 2 bases, with 9 bases separating them. The CDR3 has 12 amino acids. The germline V gene has CDR1 SQVTM and CDR2 ANQGSEA. The CDR3 loop is CSVGLGTYEQYF. The DNA for the CDR3 is TGCAGCGTTGGTCTAGGAACCTACGAGCAGTACTTC.

There are a few counts of this clonotype. J is TRBJ2-7 and V is TRBV28, with 12 bases aligning to TRBD2. The CDR3 runs to 16 residues. Germline CDR1 MDHEN, CDR2 SYDVKM. J gave up 4 bases and V 5 bases, and 9 bases lay outside the gene matches. The CDR3 bases are TGTGCCAGCAGTGCCTCCGGACTAGCGGGATTATACGAGCAGTACTTC. Encoded protein: CASSASGLAGLYEQYF.

The chain joins TRBV5-1 to TRBJ2-6; tentatively, D is TRBD1 or TRBD2 (5 bases each). The CDR3 length is 18 residues. V was clipped by 0 bases and J by 0 bases, with 13 bases between them. CDR1 is SGHRS, CDR2 YFSETQ, per germline. The CDR3 is CASSLGGPGSSGANVLTF. For the CDR3, the DNA is TGCGCCAGCAGCTTGGGAGGGCCAGGGAGCTCTGGGGCCAACGTCCTGACTTTC. The full variable domain, rest sourced from reference TRBV5-1 and TRBJ2-6, is KAGVTQTPRYLIKTRGQQVTLSCSPISGHRSVSWYQQTPGQGLQFLFEYFSETQRNKGNFPGRFSGRQFSNSRSEMNVSTLELGDSALYLCASSLGGPGSSGANVLTFGAGSRLTVL.

The CDR3 loop reads CASSRQEYNEQFF. CDR3 DNA sequence: TGTGCCAGCAGCCGACAGGAGTACAATGAGCAGTTCTTC. V usage is TRBV3-1 and J usage is TRBJ2-1, with D tentatively TRBD1 (6 bases). Germline CDR1 and CDR2: LGHDT and YNNKEL (reference sequence). The V gene lost 4 bases and the J gene lost 4 bases, with 8 bases spanning the gap. The CDR3 sequence is 13 residues long.

This clonotype turned up a few times. CDR3 sequence (DNA): TGTGCCAGCAGCTTATACGCCACAGCGGGGGGCTACAATGAGCAGTTCTTC. This codes for CASSLYATAGGYNEQFF. The genes are TRBV11-2 and TRBJ2-1; 9 positions agree with TRBD2. After removal of 2 bases from V and 3 bases from J, the junction contained 8 bases not matched to a gene. This CDR3 comprises 17 residues. CDR1 is SGHAT and CDR2 is FQNNGV in the germline V gene.

The chain couples TRBV2 to TRBJ2-3, with TRBD2 as a possible D gene (5 bases). CDR3 length: 14 residues. Trimming stripped 8 bases from V and 2 bases from J, with 14 bases between. The V gene's germline CDR1 is SNHLY and CDR2 FYNNEI. The CDR3, as DNA: TGTGCCAGCGCAAGGAGCGGAACCACAGATACGCAGTATTTT. This encodes CASARSGTTDTQYF.

The chain couples TRBV28 to TRBJ2-7; 7 nucleotides line up with TRBD2. Germline CDR1 reads MDHEN; CDR2 reads SYDVKM. Unmatched junction bases numbered 7, after V lost 8 bases and J lost 0 bases. CDR3 size: 14 residues. The CDR3 DNA reads TGTGCCAGCCGACCGGGAGGAAGCTCCTACGAGCAGTACTTC. Its protein is CASRPGGSSYEQYF.

This chain uses TRBV28 with TRBJ2-3; the match to TRBD1 covers 8 bases. This CDR3 is built from 16 residues. Germline CDR1 MDHEN, CDR2 SYDVKM. V was pared by 4 bases and J by 0 bases, with 6 bases of the junction left unmatched. CDR3 amino acids: CASSSAGGWSTDTQYF. The CDR3 bases are TGTGCCAGCAGTTCCGCAGGGGGCTGGAGCACAGATACGCAGTATTTT. Together with reference TRBV28 and TRBJ2-3, the CDR3 gives the full variable domain: DVKVTQSSRYLVKRTGEKVFLECVQDMDHENMFWYRQDPGLGLRLIYFSYDVKMKEKGDIPEGYSVSREKKERFSLILESASTNQTSMYLCASSSAGGWSTDTQYFGPGTRLTVL.

This clonotype is a singleton in its sample. This rearrangement joins TRBV5-1 to TRBJ2-7; 8 bases agree with TRBD2. Per germline, CDR1 SGHRS and CDR2 YFSETQ. The CDR3 is made up of 15 amino acids. The junction had 7 bases not matched to a gene; V was cut back by 0 bases and J by 5 bases. The CDR3 DNA reads as TGCGCCAGCAGCTTGGCTCCGGGGGGGAACGACGAGCAGTACTTC. Protein product: CASSLAPGGNDEQYF.

The rearrangement joins TRBV2 to TRBJ1-4; D might be TRBD1 (5 bases). V gave up 8 bases and J gave up 0 bases, with 13 bases separating them. CDR1 SNHLY and CDR2 FYNNEI come from the germline V gene. CDR3 length: 15 residues. The CDR3 DNA reads TGTGCCAGCTACGGGAAAGGGGCAACTAATGAAAAACTGTTTTTT. Translated, it gives CASYGKGATNEKLFF.